This T cell receptor beta chain comes out of a study of vaccination effects on CD4 cells after COVID-19. CDR3 length equals 11 residues. Trimming removed 0 bases from V and 9 bases from J, with 2 bases in between. Germline CDR1 reads LNHDA; CDR2 reads SQIVND (reference sequence). Before sequencing, viral peptide pools were used by the ViraFEST assay to expand antigen-specific CD4+ T cells. Upon completion of around ten days in culture, CD4+ T cells were isolated. Participants got two doses of BNT162b2 or mRNA-1273 vaccine. Half the medium was swapped for IL-2 medium on days 3 and 7. The data were produced by immunoSEQ multiplex PCR, yet TCRdb's version contains in-frame clones alone and is incomplete. The sample has tens of thousands of clones, roughly 71% seen once. A remark on this clone: Its specificity is not known.

This receptor was taken from a human donor who received a COVID-19 vaccine. The chain recombines TRBV19 with TRBJ2-2, with no clear D. Sequencing used CD4+ T cells from PBMCs cultured with HCoV-OC43 spike peptides, obtained after COVID-19 vaccination. Stated subset: HCoV-OC43 spike overlapping peptide pool stimulation. CDR3: CASSIEWELFF. The DNA of the CDR3 is TGTGCCAGTAGTATAGAGTGGGAGCTGTTTTTT. Combining the CDR3 with reference TRBV19 and TRBJ2-2 gives the whole variable domain DGGITQSPKYLFRKEGQNVTLSCEQNLNHDAMYWYRQDPGQGLRLIYYSQIVNDFQKGDIAEGYSVSREKKESFPLTVTSAQKNPTAFYLCASSIEWELFFGEGSRLTVL.